This entry features one T cell receptor (beta chain) sequence. Its binding antigen is unknown. The input lacks base qualities; no much larger clone sits a single base away. The data were taken from a study of T cell changes during pregnancy in multiple sclerosis (dated by TCRdb to about 2019). Turning to the overall study: The study looked at changes in the T cell repertoire across pregnancy in women with multiple sclerosis.

Library preparation employed the immunoSEQ multiplex PCR assay. The source is immuneACCESS, and TCRdb retained only in-frame sequences with V and J called. Part of the clones is not carried over; for the studies checked, unresolved V genes explain less than half of this, and the remainder is unexplained. Present in this sample are approximately 49,000 clones, around 93% of which were seen just once. The ten largest clones take up more than 0.95% of the sample. Trimming takes 0 bases from V and 7 bases from J, and the germline ends sit 18 bases apart. Reading the germline V gene gives CDR1 SGHTA and CDR2 FQGNSA. Taken from cysteine to phenylalanine, the CDR3 has 16 residues. The entry retains the CDR3 DNA only, 48 bases that are in frame from base 1.

The source is a female donor with multiple sclerosis, enrolled in a pregnancy study. This sequence uses TRBV7-2 and TRBJ2-5; the D gene cannot be resolved reliably. Sample: peripheral blood, taken after pregnancy. The CDR3 region reads CASSLAAPPLLGTQYF. The nucleotide sequence reads as follows: TGTGCCAGCAGCTTAGCGGCCCCTCCTCTTCTAGGGACCCAGTACTTC.